This T cell receptor (beta chain) was observed in a study of T cell responses to AZD1222 COVID-19 vaccine (dated by TCRdb to 2020 to 2023). The study in broad terms: AZD1222 recipients given second doses at about 4 weeks or at about 12 weeks were pooled, since spike-specific TCR depth and breadth were not found to differ between the two schedules. Trial participants were enrolled by age into subgroups of 18-55, 56-69 and 70-plus years, and about 150, 27 and 61 TCR-sequenced participants, respectively, were included in these subgroups. A total of approximately 250 trial participants underwent TCR sequencing, of whom about 210 had received two doses of AZD1222 and some 26 had received two doses of the MenACWY control vaccine.

What the work shows at the level of the full study, not this receptor alone: The vaccine-associated CD4 TCRs covered the entire spike protein, and the dominant responses fell in regions 160-218 and 743-854. Only five to seven AZD1222 recipients were SARS-CoV-2 seropositive at baseline, limiting conclusions about previously exposed vaccinees. A significant rise in spike-specific TCR breadth and depth was observed after two AZD1222 doses relative to day 0 and relative to MenACWY recipients. Because no samples from the day 14 peak response were available, repertoires could be characterized only after the peak T cell response. Most participants were white British and females outnumbered males, and the authors suggested that clonal diversity may have been underestimated. In the small 56-69-year group, the increase in depth fell short of significance, most likely because of low power. Reportedly, almost half of the unique spike-specific TCRs recognized epitopes lying outside the regions that are mutated in the B.1.351 and B.1.1.7 variants.

On this clone: Its antigen specificity is not known. No per-base quality is available; no much larger clone lies one base away.

Interpreted using the paper, the time point label stands for: baseline before first vaccination. The vaccinee samples were drawn from two UK trials, COV001 and COV002, one of which was a single-blind randomized controlled phase 2/3 trial testing AZD1222 (ChAdOx1 nCoV-19) in healthy adults. Trial participant PBMC samples were collected at day 0 and day 28 after the second dose for TCRbeta chain sequencing. Including cysteine and phenylalanine, the CDR3 has 16 amino acids. The sequence is cut down to CDR3 DNA, 48 bases in frame from base 1. Here V drops 3 bases and J drops 0 bases, and the junction holds 4 bases not matched to any gene. From the germline V gene (reference sequence), CDR1 is LGHDT and CDR2 is YNNKEL. The CDR3 regions of human TCRbeta chains were subjected to immunosequencing. Regarding the original processing steps: Repertoire TCRs were checked for matches against a reference library of SARS-CoV-2-specific TCRs that had been generated using the MIRA antigen-specificity platform. Breadth meant the fraction of unique TCRs that were SARS-CoV-2-associated, whereas depth meant the fraction of total T cells that were SARS-CoV-2-associated. Using the MIRA data, each spike-specific TCR was mapped to the spike region that the TCR reacts to and placed in a CD4 or CD8 class. Log10-transformed breadth and depth values were compared by one-way ANOVA with Sidak's multiple comparisons tests. Imported from immuneACCESS, the table was reduced by TCRdb to in-frame sequences with V and J called. These copies leave out some clones; in studies compared against another copy, an unresolved V gene accounts for under half, and the cause of the remainder is not known. V and J calls and clone size are copied from that table; D and trimming were computed from the DNA. This sample has 95,000 to 150,000 clones in its table, and about nine tenths of those were observed once. Under 6.5% of the sample rests with the top ten.

The source is an adult in good health. This sequence uses TRBV3-1 (or the pseudogene TRBV3-2) and TRBJ2-1; TRBD2 fits 8 bases in the junction. Source: peripheral blood, taken on day 0 of AZD1222 vaccination. The DNA sequence is TGTGCCAGCAGCCAGTACGGGACTAGCTCCTACAATGAGCAGTTCTTC. The encoded protein is CASSQYGTSSYNEQFF.